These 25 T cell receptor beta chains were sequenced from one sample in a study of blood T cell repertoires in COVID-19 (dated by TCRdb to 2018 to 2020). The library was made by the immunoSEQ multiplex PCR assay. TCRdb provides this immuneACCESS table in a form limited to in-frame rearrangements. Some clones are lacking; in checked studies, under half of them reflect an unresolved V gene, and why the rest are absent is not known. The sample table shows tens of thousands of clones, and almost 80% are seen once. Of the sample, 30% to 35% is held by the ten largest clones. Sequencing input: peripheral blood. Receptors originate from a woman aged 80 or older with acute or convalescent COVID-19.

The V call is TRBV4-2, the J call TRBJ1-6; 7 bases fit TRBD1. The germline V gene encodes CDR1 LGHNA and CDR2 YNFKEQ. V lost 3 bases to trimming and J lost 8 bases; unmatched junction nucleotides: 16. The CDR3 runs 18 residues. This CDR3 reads CASSHINSLAGGDSPLHF. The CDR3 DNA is TGTGCCAGCAGCCATATCAACTCCTTGGCAGGGGGTGATTCACCCCTCCACTTT.

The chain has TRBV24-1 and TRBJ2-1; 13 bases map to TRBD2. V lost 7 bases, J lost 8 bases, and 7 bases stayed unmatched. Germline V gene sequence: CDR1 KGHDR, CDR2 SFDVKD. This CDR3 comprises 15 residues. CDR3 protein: CATSSGTSGTDEQFF. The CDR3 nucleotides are TGTGCCACCAGCTCCGGGACTAGCGGGACCGATGAGCAGTTCTTC.

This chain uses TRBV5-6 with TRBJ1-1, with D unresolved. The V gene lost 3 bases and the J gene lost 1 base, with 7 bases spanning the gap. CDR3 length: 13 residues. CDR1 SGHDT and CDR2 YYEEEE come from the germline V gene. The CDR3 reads CASSSLWNTEAFF. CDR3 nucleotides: TGTGCCAGCAGCTCCTTATGGAACACTGAAGCTTTCTTT.

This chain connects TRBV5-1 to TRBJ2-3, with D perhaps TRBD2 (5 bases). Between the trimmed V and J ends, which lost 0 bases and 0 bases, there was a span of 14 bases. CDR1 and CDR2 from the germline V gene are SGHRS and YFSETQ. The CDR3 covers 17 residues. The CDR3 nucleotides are TGCGCCAGCAGCTTGGATCCATCAGCGGCTAGCACAGATACGCAGTATTTT. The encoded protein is CASSLDPSAASTDTQYF.

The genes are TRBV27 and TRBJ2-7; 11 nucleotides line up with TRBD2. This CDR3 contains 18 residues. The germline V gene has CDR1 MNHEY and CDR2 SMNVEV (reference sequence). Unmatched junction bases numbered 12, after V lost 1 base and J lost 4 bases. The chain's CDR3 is CASSLYGRRVAGGYEQYF. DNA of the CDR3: TGTGCCAGCAGTTTATACGGCCGGAGGGTAGCGGGAGGGTACGAGCAGTACTTC.

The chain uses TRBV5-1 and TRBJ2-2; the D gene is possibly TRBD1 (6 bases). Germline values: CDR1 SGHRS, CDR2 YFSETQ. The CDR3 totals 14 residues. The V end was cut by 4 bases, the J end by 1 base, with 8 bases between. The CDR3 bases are TGCGCCAGCAGCCGGGACATGAACACCGGGGAGCTGTTTTTT. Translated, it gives CASSRDMNTGELFF.

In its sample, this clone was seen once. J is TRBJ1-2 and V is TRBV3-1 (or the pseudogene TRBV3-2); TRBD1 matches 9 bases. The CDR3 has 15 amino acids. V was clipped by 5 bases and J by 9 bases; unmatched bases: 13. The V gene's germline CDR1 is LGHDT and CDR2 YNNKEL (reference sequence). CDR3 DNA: TGTGCCAGCAGCGGCTCCGGGACAGGGTTGAATCGCTACACCTTC. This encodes CASSGSGTGLNRYTF.

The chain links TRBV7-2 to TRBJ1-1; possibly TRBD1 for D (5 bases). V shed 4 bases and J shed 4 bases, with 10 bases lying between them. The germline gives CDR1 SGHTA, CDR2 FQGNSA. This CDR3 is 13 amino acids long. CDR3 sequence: CASSYDRTTEAFF. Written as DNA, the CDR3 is TGTGCCAGCAGCTATGACAGAACCACTGAAGCTTTCTTT.

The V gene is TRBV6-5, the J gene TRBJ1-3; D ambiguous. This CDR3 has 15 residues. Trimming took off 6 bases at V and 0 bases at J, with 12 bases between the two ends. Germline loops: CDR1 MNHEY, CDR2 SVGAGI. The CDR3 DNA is TGTGCCAGCAGGTGGGCAAGTTCCTCTGGAAACACCATATATTTT. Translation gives CASRWASSSGNTIYF.

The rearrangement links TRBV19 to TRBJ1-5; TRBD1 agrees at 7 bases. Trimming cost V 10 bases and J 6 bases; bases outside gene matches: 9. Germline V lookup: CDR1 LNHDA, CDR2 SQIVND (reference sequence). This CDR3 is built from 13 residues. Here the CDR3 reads CATKGGAGQPQHF. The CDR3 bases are TGTGCCACCAAAGGGGGCGCTGGTCAGCCCCAGCATTTT.

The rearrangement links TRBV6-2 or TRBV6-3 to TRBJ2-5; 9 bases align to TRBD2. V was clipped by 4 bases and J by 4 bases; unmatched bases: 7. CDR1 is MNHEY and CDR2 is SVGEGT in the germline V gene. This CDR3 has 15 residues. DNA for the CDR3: TGTGCCAGCAGTTTCGGGACTAGCATCCCAGAGACCCAGTACTTC. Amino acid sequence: CASSFGTSIPETQYF.

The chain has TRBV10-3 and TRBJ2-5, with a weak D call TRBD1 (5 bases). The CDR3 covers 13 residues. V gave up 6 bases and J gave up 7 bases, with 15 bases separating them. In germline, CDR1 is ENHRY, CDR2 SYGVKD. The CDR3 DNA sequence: TGTGCCATCAGGGGGCGGCAAGCCGGGACCCAGTACTTC. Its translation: CAIRGRQAGTQYF.

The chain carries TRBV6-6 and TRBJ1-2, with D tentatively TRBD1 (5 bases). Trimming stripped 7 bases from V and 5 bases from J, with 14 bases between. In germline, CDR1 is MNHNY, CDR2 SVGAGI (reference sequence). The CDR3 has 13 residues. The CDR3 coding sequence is TGTGCCAGCACCCTTTCGGAGGGGTATGGCTACACCTTC. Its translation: CASTLSEGYGYTF.

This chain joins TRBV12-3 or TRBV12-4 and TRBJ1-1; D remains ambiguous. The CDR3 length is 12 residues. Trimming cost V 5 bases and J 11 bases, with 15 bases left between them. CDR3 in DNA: TGTGCCAGCAGTGCGGCCCCTTCGGCCGCTTTCTTT. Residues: CASSAAPSAAFF.

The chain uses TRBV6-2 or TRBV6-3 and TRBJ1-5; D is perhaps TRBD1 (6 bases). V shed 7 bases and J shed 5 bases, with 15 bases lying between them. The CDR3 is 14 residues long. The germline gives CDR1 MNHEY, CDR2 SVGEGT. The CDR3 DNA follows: TGTGCCAGCACCCCGGGGGGGGCCTATCAGCCCCAGCATTTT. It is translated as CASTPGGAYQPQHF.

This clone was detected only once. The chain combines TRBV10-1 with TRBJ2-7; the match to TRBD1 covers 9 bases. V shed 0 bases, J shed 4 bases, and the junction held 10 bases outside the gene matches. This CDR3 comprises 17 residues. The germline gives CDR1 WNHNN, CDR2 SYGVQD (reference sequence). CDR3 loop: CASSESWTGDHLYEQYF. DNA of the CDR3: TGCGCCAGCAGTGAGTCGTGGACAGGGGACCACCTATACGAGCAGTACTTC.

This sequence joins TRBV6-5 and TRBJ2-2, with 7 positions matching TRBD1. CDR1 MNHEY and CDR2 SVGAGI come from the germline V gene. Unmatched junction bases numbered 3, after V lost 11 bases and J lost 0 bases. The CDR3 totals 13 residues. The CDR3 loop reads CAGDSANTGELFF. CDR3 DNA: TGTGCCGGGGACAGTGCGAACACCGGGGAGCTGTTTTTT.

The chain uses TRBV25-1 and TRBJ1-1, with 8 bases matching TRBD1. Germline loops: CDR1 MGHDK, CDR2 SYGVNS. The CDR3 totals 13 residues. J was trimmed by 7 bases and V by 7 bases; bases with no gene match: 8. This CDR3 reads CASTPRDRIEAFF. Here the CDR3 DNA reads TGTGCCAGCACCCCACGGGACAGGATTGAAGCTTTCTTT.

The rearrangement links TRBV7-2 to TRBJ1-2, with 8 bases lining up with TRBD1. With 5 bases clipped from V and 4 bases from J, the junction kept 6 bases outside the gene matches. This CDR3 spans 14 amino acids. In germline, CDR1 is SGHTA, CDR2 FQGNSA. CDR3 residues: CASSPDRAGYGYTF. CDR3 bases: TGTGCCAGCAGCCCGGACAGGGCGGGCTATGGCTACACCTTC. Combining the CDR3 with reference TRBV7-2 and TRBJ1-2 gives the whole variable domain GAGVSQSPSNKVTEKGKDVELRCDPISGHTALYWYRQSLGQGLEFLIYFQGNSAPDKSGLPSDRFSAERTGGSVSTLTIQRTQQEDSAVYLCASSPDRAGYGYTFGSGTRLTVV.

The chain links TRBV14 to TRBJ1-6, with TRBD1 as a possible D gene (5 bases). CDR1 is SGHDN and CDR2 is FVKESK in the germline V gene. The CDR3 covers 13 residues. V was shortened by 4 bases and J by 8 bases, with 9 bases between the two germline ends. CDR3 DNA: TGTGCCAGCAGCCCCAGGGTAGATTCACCCCTCCACTTT. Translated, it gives CASSPRVDSPLHF.

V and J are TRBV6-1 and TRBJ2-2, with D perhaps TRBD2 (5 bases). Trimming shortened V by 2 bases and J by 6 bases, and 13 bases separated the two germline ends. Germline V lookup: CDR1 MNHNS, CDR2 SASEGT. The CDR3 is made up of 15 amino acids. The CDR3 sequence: CASSESSLGAGELFF. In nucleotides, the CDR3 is TGTGCCAGCAGTGAATCCAGCCTCGGGGCCGGGGAGCTGTTTTTT.

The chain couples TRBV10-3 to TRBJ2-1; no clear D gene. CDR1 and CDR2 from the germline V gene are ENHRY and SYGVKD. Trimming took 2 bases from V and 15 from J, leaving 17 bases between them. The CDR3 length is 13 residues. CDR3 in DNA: TGTGCCATCAGTGAGCGCGGAGAGACTTGGAGGTTCTTC. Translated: CAISERGETWRFF.

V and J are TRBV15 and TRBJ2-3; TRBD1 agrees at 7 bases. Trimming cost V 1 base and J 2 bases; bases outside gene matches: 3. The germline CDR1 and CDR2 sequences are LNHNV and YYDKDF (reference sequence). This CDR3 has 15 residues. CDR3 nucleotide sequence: TGTGCCACCAGCAGAGGGACAGGTTACACAGATACGCAGTATTTT. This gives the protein CATSRGTGYTDTQYF.

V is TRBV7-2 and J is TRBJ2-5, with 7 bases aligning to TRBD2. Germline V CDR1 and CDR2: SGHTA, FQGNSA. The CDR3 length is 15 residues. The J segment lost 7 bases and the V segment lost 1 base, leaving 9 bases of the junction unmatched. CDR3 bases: TGTGCCAGCAGCTTAGTGAGCGGGGCCGGGAGGACCCAGTACTTC. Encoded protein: CASSLVSGAGRTQYF.

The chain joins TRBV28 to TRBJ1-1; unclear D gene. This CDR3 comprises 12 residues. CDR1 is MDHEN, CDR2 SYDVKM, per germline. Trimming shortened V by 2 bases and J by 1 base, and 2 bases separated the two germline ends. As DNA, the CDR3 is TGTGCCAGCAGTTTACAGAACACTGAAGCTTTCTTT. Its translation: CASSLQNTEAFF.